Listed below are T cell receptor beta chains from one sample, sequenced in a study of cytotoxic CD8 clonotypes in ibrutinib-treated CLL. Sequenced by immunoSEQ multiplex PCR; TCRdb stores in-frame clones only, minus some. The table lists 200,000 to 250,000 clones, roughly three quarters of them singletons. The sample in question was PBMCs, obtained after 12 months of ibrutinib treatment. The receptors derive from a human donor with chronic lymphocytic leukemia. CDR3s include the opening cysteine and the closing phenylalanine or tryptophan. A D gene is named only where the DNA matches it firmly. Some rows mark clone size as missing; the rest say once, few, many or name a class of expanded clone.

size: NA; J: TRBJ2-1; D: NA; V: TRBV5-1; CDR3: CASSLSPGASYNEQFF; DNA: TGCGCCAGCAGCTTGTCTCCGGGAGCTTCCTACAATGAGCAGTTCTTC
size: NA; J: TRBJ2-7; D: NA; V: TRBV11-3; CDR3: CASSLDRHSYEQYF; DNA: TGTGCCAGCAGCTTGGACAGACACTCCTACGAGCAGTACTTC
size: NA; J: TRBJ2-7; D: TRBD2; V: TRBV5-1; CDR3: CASSLEPGLAYEQYF; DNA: TGCGCCAGCAGCTTGGAACCGGGACTAGCCTACGAGCAGTACTTC
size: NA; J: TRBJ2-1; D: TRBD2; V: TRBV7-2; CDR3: CATQWREVYNEQFF; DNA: TGTGCCACCCAGTGGCGGGAGGTTTACAATGAGCAGTTCTTC
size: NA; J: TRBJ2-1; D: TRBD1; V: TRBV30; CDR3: CAWSGTATYNEQFF; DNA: TGTGCCTGGTCCGGGACAGCTACCTACAATGAGCAGTTCTTC
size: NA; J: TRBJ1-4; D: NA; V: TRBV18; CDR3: CASSPRGGSNEKLFF; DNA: TGTGCCAGCTCACCAAGGGGGGGCTCTAATGAAAAACTGTTTTTT
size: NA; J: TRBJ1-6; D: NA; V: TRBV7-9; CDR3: CASTPGGYSPLHF; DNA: TGTGCCAGCACCCCAGGAGGGTACTCACCCCTCCACTTT
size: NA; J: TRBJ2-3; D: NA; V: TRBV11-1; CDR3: CASQQGDTQYF; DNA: TGTGCCAGCCAGCAGGGAGATACGCAGTATTTT
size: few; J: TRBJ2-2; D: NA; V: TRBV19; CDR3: CASKSFATGELFF; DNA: TGTGCCAGTAAGAGTTTTGCTACCGGGGAGCTGTTTTTT
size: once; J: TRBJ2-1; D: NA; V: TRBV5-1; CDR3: CASSHPGTYNEQFF; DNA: TGCGCCAGCAGCCATCCCGGGACTTACAATGAGCAGTTCTTC
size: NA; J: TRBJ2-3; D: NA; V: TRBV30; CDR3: CAWSPVPGAQYF; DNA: TGTGCCTGGAGCCCCGTTCCTGGCGCGCAGTATTTT
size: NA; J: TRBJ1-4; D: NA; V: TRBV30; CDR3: CAWSVTLSNEKLFF; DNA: TGTGCCTGGAGTGTTACTCTTTCAAATGAAAAACTGTTTTTT
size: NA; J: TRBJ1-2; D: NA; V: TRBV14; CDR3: CASSEVAYGYTF; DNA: TGTGCCAGCAGCGAAGTGGCCTATGGCTACACCTTC
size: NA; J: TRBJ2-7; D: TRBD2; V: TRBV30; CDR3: CAWRGLAGHESYEQYF; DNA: TGTGCCTGGAGGGGACTAGCGGGTCACGAATCCTACGAGCAGTACTTC
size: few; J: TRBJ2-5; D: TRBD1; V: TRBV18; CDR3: CASSIYRGRSRETQYF; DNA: TGTGCCAGCTCAATCTACAGGGGGCGATCCAGGGAGACCCAGTACTTC
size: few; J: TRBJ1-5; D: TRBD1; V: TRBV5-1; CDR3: CASSRDRGQPQHF; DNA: TGCGCCAGCAGCCGCGACAGGGGCCAGCCCCAGCATTTT
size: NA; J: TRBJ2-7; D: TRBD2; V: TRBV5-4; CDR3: CASSQGLAFGSYEQYF; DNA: TGTGCCAGCAGCCAGGGACTAGCGTTCGGCTCCTACGAGCAGTACTTC
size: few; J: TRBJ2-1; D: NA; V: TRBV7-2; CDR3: CASSSNIPNNEQFF; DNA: TGTGCCAGCAGTTCAAATATACCCAACAATGAGCAGTTCTTC
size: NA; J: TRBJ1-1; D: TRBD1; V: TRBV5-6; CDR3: CASSSGSGTGRLNTEAFF; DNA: TGTGCCAGCAGCTCGGGGTCCGGGACAGGGAGGTTGAACACTGAAGCTTTCTTT
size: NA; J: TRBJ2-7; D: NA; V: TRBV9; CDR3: CASSVDGARPHEQYF; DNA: TGTGCCAGCAGCGTTGACGGAGCTAGGCCCCACGAGCAGTACTTC
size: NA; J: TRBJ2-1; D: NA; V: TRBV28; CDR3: CASSPIRSRAVNEQFF; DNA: TGTGCCAGCAGTCCCATCCGGTCACGTGCTGTCAATGAGCAGTTCTTC
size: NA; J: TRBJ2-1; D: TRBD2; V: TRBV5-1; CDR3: CASSPSLGGSSYNEQFF; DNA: TGCGCCAGCAGCCCCAGTTTGGGGGGGAGCTCCTACAATGAGCAGTTCTTC
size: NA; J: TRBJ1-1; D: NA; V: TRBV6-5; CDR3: CASSSPGGLAEAFF; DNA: TGTGCCAGCAGTTCACCCGGAGGCCTCGCTGAAGCTTTCTTT
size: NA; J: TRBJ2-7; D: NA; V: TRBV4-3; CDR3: CASSHGIERFYEQYF; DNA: TGCGCCAGCAGCCACGGGATTGAGCGGTTCTACGAGCAGTACTTC
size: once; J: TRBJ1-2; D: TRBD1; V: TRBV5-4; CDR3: CASSSDRGTNYGYTF; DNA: TGTGCCAGCAGCTCGGACAGGGGAACTAACTATGGCTACACCTTC
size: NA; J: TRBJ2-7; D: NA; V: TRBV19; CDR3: CASSRGMGALDEQYF; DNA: TGTGCCAGTAGCCGGGGGATGGGCGCCCTAGACGAGCAGTACTTC
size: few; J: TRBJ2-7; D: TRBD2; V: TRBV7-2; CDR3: CASSFSSGHYEQYF; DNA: TGTGCCAGCAGCTTCTCTAGCGGCCACTACGAGCAGTACTTC
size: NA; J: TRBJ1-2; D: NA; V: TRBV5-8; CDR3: CASSLPPTPGYTF; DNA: TGTGCCAGCAGCTTGCCCCCTACCCCGGGCTACACCTTC
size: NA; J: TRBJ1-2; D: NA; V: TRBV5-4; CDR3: CASSYRGSHGYTF; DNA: TGTGCCAGCAGCTACCGGGGATCTCATGGCTACACCTTC
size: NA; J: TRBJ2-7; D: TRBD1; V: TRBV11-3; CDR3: CASSQGGTGDFEQYF; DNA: TGTGCCAGCAGCCAAGGGGGGACAGGGGACTTCGAGCAGTACTTC
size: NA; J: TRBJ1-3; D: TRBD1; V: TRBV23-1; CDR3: CASSQPHRGISGNTIYF; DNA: TGCGCCAGCAGTCAGCCTCACAGGGGAATCTCTGGAAACACCATATATTTT
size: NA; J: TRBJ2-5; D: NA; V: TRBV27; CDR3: CASSLGLNLQTQYF; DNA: TGTGCCAGCAGTTTGGGACTCAACTTACAGACCCAGTACTTC
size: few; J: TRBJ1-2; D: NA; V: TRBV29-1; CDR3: CSATVEYGYTF; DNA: TGCAGCGCGACAGTAGAGTATGGCTACACCTTC
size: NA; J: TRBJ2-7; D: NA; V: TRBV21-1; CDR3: CASSKANGTGSYEQYF; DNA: TGTGCCAGCAGCAAAGCTAACGGGACAGGCTCCTACGAGCAGTACTTC
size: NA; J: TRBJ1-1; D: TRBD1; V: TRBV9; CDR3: CASSVQGDTEAFF; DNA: TGTGCCAGCAGCGTTCAGGGGGACACTGAAGCTTTCTTT
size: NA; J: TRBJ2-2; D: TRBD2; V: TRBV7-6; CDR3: CASSLGGRAESGELFF; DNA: TGTGCCAGCAGCTTAGGCGGGAGGGCCGAGAGCGGGGAGCTGTTTTTT
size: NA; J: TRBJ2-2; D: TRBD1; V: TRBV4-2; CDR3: CASSQQGAGYTGELFF; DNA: TGTGCCAGCAGCCAACAGGGGGCAGGATACACCGGGGAGCTGTTTTTT
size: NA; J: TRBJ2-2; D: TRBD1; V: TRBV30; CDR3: CAWALRDRGTGELFF; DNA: TGTGCCTGGGCCCTCCGGGACAGGGGAACCGGGGAGCTGTTTTTT
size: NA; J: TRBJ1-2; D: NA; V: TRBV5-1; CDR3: CASSLGSNYGYTF; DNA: TGCGCCAGCAGCTTGGGCTCTAACTATGGCTACACCTTC
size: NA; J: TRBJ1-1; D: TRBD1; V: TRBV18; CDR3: CASSPLGTGLGAFF; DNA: TGTGCCAGCTCACCTCTCGGGACAGGGTTAGGAGCTTTCTTT
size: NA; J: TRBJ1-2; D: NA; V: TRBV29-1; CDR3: CSVGGRTF; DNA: TGCAGCGTTGGGGGGCGTACCTTC
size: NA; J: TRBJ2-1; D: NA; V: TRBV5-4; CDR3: CASSSQRAEYNEQFF; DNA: TGTGCCAGCAGCTCCCAGCGGGCCGAGTACAATGAGCAGTTCTTC
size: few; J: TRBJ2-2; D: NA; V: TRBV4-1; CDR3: CASSPQEGTTGELFF; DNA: TGCGCCAGCAGCCCACAGGAGGGTACGACCGGGGAGCTGTTTTTT
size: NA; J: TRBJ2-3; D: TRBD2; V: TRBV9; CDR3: CASSVGTSGADTQYF; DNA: TGTGCCAGCAGCGTGGGGACTAGCGGAGCAGATACGCAGTATTTT
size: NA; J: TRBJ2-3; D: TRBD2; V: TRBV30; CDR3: CAWSPGRGVTDTQYF; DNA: TGTGCCTGGAGTCCTGGGCGGGGGGTCACAGATACGCAGTATTTT
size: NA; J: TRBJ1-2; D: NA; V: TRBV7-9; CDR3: CASSFQEYGYTF; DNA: TGTGCCAGCAGCTTCCAGGAGTATGGCTACACCTTC